This passage covers 8 T cell receptor beta chains from one sample sequenced in a study of blood T cell repertoires in COVID-19. Produced via immunoSEQ multiplex PCR; TCRdb's table is partial and in-frame only. The sample lists tens of thousands of clones, about 80% occurring once. The sample taken for sequencing was peripheral blood. These receptors all come from a man aged 25 to 45 with COVID-19, enrolled during active disease.

This clone was seen once. The chain uses TRBV12-3 or TRBV12-4 and TRBJ2-7, with 7 bases aligning to TRBD1. J gave up 2 bases and V 8 bases, and 3 bases lay outside the gene matches. This CDR3 spans 12 amino acids. This CDR3 reads CASGQDPYEQYF. The DNA of the CDR3 is TGTGCCAGCGGACAGGACCCCTACGAGCAGTACTTC.

V is TRBV11-3 and J is TRBJ2-5, with TRBD2 identical over 12 bases. V lost 4 bases, J lost 2 bases, and 8 bases stayed unmatched. The CDR3 contains 17 residues. The germline gives CDR1 SGHNT, CDR2 YENEEA. This CDR3 is CASSSRSGTSGQETQYF. The CDR3, as DNA: TGTGCCAGCAGCTCTAGATCCGGGACTAGCGGGCAAGAGACCCAGTACTTC.

The sample holds a few counts of this clone. The V gene is TRBV2, the J gene TRBJ1-4, with 12 bases aligning to TRBD1. With V trimmed by 6 bases and J by 8 bases, 4 bases remained unmatched. Germline V lookup: CDR1 SNHLY, CDR2 FYNNEI. This CDR3 region has 14 residues. DNA of the CDR3: TGTGCCAGCAGAGCCGGGACAGGGGGCGAAAAACTGTTTTTT. The encoded protein is CASRAGTGGEKLFF.

The gene calls are TRBV28 and TRBJ2-2, with no clear D. Germline V gene lookup returns CDR1 MDHEN and CDR2 SYDVKM. The CDR3 contains 14 residues. V lost 3 bases to trimming and J lost 2 bases, with 7 bases between them. CDR3 region: CASSFGGNTGELFF. In DNA, the CDR3 is TGTGCCAGCAGTTTTGGCGGTAACACCGGGGAGCTGTTTTTT.

This clone was seen once. The V call is TRBV28, the J call TRBJ2-7; 7 nucleotides align to TRBD1. Germline CDR1 MDHEN, CDR2 SYDVKM. V trimming: 6 bases; J trimming: 0 bases; junction bases outside the gene matches: 8. This CDR3 contains 15 residues. The CDR3 DNA follows: TGTGCCAGCAGCCGCACCGGGACAGTCTCCTACGAGCAGTACTTC. Amino acid sequence: CASSRTGTVSYEQYF.

The V and J genes are TRBV6-5 and TRBJ2-3; D remains ambiguous. The CDR3 has 14 residues. Looked up from germline, CDR1 is MNHEY and CDR2 is SVGAGI. Trimming removed 4 bases from V and 2 bases from J, with 10 bases in between. The CDR3 nucleotides read TGTGCCAGCAGTTTTGGGCAGCACACAGATACGCAGTATTTT. Translated: CASSFGQHTDTQYF.

This chain uses TRBV3-1 (or the pseudogene TRBV3-2) with TRBJ2-3, with D tentatively TRBD2 (6 bases). Per germline, CDR1 LGHDT and CDR2 YNNKEL (reference sequence). The V gene lost 7 bases and the J gene lost 2 bases, with 16 bases spanning the gap. This CDR3 comprises 15 residues. The CDR3 here is CASTIPPGDTDTQYF. DNA for the CDR3: TGTGCCAGCACTATACCGCCGGGGGACACAGATACGCAGTATTTT.

The rearrangement uses TRBV3-1 (or the pseudogene TRBV3-2) and TRBJ2-1, with D perhaps matching TRBD2 (5 bases). The CDR3 consists of 14 residues. Trimming left V 1 base short and J 7 bases short, with 11 bases between. Germline V lookup: CDR1 LGHDT, CDR2 YNNKEL (reference sequence). CDR3 sequence: CASSQGLAGNEQFF. In nucleotides, the CDR3 is TGTGCCAGCAGCCAAGGGCTAGCCGGAAATGAGCAGTTCTTC.